The T cell receptor beta chain described here comes from a study of blood T cell repertoires in COVID-19. The protocol was immunoSEQ multiplex PCR, while the TCRdb copy is restricted to in-frame clones and leaves out a portion. The sample lists 300,000 to 350,000 clones; about 87% were seen once. The CDR3 is 14 residues long. The germline V gene encodes CDR1 MNHEY and CDR2 SVGAGI. V lost 5 bases to trimming and J lost 3 bases; unmatched junction nucleotides: 2. The source is a man under 40 with COVID-19, enrolled during active disease. The material sequenced was peripheral blood. The V gene is TRBV6-5, the J gene TRBJ1-5, with 9 bases matching TRBD1. This CDR3 is CASSIQGANQPQHF. In DNA, the CDR3 is TGTGCCAGCAGTATACAGGGGGCCAATCAGCCCCAGCATTTT.